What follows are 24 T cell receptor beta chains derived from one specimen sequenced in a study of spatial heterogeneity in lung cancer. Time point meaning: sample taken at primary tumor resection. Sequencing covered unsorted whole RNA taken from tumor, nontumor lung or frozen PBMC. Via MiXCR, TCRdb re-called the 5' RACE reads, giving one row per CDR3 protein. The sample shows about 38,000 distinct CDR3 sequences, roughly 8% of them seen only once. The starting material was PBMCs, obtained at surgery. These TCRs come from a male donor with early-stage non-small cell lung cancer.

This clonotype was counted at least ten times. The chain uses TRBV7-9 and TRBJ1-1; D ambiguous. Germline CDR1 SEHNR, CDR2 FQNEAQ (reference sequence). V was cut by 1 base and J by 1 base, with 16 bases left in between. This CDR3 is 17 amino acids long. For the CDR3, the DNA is TGTGCCAGCAGCTTAGACCTGGTAGGCATTACGAACACTGAAGCTTTCTTT. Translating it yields CASSLDLVGITNTEAFF.

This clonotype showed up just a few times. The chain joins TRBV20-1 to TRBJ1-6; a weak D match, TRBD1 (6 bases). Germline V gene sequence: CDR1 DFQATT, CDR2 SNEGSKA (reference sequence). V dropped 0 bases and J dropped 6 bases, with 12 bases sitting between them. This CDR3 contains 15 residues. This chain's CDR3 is CSARDLVRGNSPLHF. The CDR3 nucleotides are TGCAGTGCTAGAGATCTGGTCAGGGGTAATTCACCCCTCCACTTT.

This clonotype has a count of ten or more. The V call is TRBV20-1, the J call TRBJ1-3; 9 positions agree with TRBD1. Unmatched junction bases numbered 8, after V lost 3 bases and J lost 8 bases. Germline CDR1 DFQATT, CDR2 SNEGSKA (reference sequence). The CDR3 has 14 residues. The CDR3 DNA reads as TGCAGTGCTAGGACCGGGACAGGGCGTGACACCATATATTTT. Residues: CSARTGTGRDTIYF.

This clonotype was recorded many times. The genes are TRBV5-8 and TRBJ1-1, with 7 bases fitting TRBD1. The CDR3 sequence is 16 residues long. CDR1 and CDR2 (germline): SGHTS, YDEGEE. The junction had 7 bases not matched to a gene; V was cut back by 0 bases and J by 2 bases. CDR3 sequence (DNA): TGTGCCAGCAGCTTGGAGAGAGGGACAGCCAACACTGAAGCTTTCTTT. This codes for CASSLERGTANTEAFF.

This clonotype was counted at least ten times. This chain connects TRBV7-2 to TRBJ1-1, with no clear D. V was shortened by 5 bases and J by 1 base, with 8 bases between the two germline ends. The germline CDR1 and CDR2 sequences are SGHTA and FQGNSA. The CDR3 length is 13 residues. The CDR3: CASSLLANTEAFF. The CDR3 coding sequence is TGTGCCAGCAGCCTCCTGGCGAACACTGAAGCTTTCTTT. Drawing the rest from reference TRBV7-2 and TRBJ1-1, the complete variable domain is GAGVSQSPSNKVTEKGKDVELRCDPISGHTALYWYRQSLGQGLEFLIYFQGNSAPDKSGLPSDRFSAERTGGSVSTLTIQRTQQEDSAVYLCASSLLANTEAFFGQGTRLTVV.

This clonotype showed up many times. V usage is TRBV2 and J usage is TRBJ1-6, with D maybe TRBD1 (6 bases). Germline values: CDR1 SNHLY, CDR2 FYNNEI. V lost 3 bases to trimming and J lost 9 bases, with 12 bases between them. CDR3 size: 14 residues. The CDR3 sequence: CASSDEGGPSPLHF. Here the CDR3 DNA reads TGTGCCAGCAGTGATGAGGGGGGCCCTTCACCCCTCCACTTT.

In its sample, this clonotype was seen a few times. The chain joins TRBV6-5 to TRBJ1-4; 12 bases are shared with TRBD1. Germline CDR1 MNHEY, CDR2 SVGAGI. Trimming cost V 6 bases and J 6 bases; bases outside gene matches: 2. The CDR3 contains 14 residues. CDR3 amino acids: CASSGTGGYEKLFF. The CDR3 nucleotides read TGTGCCAGCAGCGGGACAGGGGGCTATGAAAAACTGTTTTTT.

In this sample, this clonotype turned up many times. The CDR3 region is CASSQELSIGAGNEKLFF. DNA of the CDR3: TGTGCCAGCAGCCAAGAGCTTTCCATAGGGGCCGGTAATGAAAAACTGTTTTTT. The chain couples TRBV4-2 to TRBJ1-4; TRBD1 is a possible D gene (5 bases). Per germline, CDR1 LGHNA and CDR2 YNFKEQ. This CDR3 has 18 amino acids. Deletions cut 0 bases from V and 4 bases from J, with 18 bases between.

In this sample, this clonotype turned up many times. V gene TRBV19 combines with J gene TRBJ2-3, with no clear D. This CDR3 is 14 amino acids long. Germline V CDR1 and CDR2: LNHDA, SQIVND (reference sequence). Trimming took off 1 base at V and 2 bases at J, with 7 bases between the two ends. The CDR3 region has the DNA TGTGCCAGTAGTATAGCCAGAAACACAGATACGCAGTATTTT. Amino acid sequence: CASSIARNTDTQYF.

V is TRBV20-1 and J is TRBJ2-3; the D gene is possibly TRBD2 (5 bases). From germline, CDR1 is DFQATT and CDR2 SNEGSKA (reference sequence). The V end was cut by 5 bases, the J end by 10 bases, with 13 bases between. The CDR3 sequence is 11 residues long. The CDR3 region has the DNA TGCAGTGCTTCCGACTACTTGGCGCAGTATTTT. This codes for CSASDYLAQYF.

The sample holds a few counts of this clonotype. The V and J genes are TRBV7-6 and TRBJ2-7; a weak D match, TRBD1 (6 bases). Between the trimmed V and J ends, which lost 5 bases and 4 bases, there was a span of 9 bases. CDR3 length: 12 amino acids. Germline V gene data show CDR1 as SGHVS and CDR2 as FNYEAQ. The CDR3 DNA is TGTGCCAGCAGCGAGACAGGTTACGAGCAGTACTTC. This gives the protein CASSETGYEQYF.

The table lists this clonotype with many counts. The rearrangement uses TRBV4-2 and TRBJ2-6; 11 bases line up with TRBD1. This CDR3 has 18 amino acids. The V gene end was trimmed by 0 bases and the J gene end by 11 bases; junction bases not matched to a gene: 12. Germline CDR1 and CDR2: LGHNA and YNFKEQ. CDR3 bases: TGTGCCAGCAGCCAAGATTTGGACAGGGGGCGCCCCCAAGACGTCCTGACTTTC. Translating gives CASSQDLDRGRPQDVLTF.

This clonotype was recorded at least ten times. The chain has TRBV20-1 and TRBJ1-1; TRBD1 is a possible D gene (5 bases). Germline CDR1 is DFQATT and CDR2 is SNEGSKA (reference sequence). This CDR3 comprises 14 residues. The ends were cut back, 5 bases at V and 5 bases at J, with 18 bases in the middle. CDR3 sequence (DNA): TGCAGTGCTCAAATTGGGGGAAGAAGTACTGAAGCTTTCTTT. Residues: CSAQIGGRSTEAFF.

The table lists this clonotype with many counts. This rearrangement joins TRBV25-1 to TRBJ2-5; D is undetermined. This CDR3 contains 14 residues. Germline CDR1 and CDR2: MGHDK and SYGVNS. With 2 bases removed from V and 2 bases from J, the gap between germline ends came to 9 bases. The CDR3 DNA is TGTGCCAGCAGTGAAGCGCCTACTCAAGAGACCCAGTACTTC. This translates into CASSEAPTQETQYF. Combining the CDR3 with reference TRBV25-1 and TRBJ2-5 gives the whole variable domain EADIYQTPRYLVIGTGKKITLECSQTMGHDKMYWYQQDPGMELHLIHYSYGVNSTEKGDLSSESTVSRIRTEHFPLTLESARPSHTSQYLCASSEAPTQETQYFGPGTRLLVL.

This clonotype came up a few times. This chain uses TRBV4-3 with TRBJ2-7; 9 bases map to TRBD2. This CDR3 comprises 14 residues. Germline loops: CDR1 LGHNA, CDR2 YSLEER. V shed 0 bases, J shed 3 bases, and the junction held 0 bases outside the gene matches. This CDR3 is CASSQDSGGYEQYF. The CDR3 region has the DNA TGCGCCAGCAGCCAAGATAGCGGGGGCTACGAGCAGTACTTC.

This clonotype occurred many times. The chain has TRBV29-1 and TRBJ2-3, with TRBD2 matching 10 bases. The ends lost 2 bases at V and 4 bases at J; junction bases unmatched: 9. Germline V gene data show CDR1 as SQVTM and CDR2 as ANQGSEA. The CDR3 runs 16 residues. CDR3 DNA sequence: TGCAGCGTTGAATTTTTGAGCGGGAGGGCAGCAGATACGCAGTATTTT. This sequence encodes CSVEFLSGRAADTQYF.

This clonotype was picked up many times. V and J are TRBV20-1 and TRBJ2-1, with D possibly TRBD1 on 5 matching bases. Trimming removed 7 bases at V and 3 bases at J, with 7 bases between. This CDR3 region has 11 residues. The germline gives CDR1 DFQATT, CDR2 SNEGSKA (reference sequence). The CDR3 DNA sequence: TGCAGTGGCAGGGACTACAATGAGCAGTTCTTC. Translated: CSGRDYNEQFF.

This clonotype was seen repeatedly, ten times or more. Here the CDR3 DNA reads TGTGCCAGCACTGGGGGCCGGGACAGAGGCACAGATACGCAGTATTTT. Translation: CASTGGRDRGTDTQYF. The V gene is TRBV27, the J gene TRBJ2-3; 7 nucleotides agree with TRBD1. The trim removed 7 bases at V and 1 base at J, leaving 11 bases unmatched. This CDR3 spans 16 amino acids. CDR1 MNHEY and CDR2 SMNVEV come from the germline V gene (reference sequence).

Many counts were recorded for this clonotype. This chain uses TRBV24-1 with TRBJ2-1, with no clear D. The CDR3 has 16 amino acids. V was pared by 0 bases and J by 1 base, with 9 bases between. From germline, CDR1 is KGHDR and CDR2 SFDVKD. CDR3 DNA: TGTGCCACCAGTGATTTGCAAGGCGCATCCTACAATGAGCAGTTCTTC. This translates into CATSDLQGASYNEQFF.

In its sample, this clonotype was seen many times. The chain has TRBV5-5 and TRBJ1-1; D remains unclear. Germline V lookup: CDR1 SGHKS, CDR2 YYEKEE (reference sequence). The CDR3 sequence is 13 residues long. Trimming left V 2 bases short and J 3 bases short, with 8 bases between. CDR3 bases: TGTGCCAGCAGCTTTGCAGAAGACACTGAAGCTTTCTTT. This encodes CASSFAEDTEAFF.

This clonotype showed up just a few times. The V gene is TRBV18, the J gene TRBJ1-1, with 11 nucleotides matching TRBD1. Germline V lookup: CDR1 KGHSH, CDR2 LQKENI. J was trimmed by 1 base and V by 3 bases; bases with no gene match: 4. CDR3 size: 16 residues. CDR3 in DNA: TGTGCCAGCTCACCTGGACAGGGGGCGCCGAACACTGAAGCTTTCTTT. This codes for CASSPGQGAPNTEAFF.

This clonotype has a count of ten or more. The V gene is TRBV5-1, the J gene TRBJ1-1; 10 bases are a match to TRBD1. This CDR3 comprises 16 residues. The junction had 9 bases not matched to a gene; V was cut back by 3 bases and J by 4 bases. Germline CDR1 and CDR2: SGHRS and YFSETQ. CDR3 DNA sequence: TGCGCCAGCAGCTCCAATAACGACAGGGGGCCCACTGAAGCTTTCTTT. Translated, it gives CASSSNNDRGPTEAFF.

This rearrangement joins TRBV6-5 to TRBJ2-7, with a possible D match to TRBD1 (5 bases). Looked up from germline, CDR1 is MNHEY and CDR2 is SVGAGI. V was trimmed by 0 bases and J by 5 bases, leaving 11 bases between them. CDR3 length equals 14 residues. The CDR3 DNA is TGTGCCAGCAGTTACTCAAGGGGCTCGGACGAGCAGTACGTC. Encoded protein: CASSYSRGSDEQYV.

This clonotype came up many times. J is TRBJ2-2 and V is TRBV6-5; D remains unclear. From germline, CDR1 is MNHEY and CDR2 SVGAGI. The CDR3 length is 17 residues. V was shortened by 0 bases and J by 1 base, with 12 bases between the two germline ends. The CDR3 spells CASSYSIEFLNTGELFF. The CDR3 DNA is TGTGCCAGCAGTTACTCGATCGAGTTTTTGAACACCGGGGAGCTGTTTTTT.